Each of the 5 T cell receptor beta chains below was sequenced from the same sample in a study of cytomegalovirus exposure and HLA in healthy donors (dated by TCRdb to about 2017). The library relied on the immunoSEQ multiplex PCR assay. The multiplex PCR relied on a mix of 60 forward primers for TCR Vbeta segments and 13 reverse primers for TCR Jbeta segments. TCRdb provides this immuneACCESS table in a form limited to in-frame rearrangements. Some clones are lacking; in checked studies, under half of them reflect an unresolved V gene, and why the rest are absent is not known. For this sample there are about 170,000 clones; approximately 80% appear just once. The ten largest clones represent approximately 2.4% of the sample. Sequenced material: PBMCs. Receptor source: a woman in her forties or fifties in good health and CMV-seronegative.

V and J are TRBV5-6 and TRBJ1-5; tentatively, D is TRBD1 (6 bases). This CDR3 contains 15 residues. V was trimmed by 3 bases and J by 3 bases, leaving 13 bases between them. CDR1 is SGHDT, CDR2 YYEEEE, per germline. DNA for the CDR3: TGTGCCAGCAGCTCACCTGGGACACCCAATCAGCCCCAGCATTTT. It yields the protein CASSSPGTPNQPQHF.

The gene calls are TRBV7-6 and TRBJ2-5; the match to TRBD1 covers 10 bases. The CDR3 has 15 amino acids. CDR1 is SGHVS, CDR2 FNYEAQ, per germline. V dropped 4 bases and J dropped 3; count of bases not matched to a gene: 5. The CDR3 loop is CASSSPGTGEETQYF. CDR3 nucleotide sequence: TGTGCCAGCAGCTCGCCCGGGACAGGGGAAGAGACCCAGTACTTC.

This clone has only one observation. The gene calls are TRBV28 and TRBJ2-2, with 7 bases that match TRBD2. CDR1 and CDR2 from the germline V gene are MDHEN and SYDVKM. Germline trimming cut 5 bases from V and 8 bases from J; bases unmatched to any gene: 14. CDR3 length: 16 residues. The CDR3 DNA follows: TGTGCCAGCAGTCCATCTGGCGGGAGAGTGTCAGGGGAGCTGTTTTTT. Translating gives CASSPSGGRVSGELFF.

CDR3 residues: CASSPDSGPSGANVLTF. The CDR3, as DNA: TGTGCCAGCAGTCCCGACAGCGGGCCCTCTGGGGCCAACGTCCTGACTTTC. The chain combines TRBV14 with TRBJ2-6; tentative D call: TRBD2 (6 bases). Germline CDR1 is SGHDN and CDR2 is FVKESK. This CDR3 spans 17 amino acids. Trimming took 6 bases from V and 0 from J, leaving 15 bases between them.

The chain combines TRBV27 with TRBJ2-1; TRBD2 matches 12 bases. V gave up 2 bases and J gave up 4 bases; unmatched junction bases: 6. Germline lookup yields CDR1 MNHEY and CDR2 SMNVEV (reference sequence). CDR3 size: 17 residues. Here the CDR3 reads CASSLASGGAYYNEQFF. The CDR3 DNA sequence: TGTGCCAGCAGTTTAGCTAGCGGGGGGGCGTATTACAATGAGCAGTTCTTC.